The 29 T cell receptor beta chains below were found in one sample sequenced in a study of CD8 T cells in ankylosing spondylitis. Their recognized antigens are unknown. TCRdb re-called the 5' RACE reads with MiXCR, one entry per CDR3 protein. The table shows 300,000 to 400,000 distinct CDR3 sequences, with 20% to 25% occurring only once. General observations from the study: Ankylosing spondylitis blood appeared to carry a characteristic TCR beta motif of roughly eight highly homologous variants.

Sample: blood, either unsorted or a sorted T cell fraction (not recorded which). Every receptor here comes from a male donor with ankylosing spondylitis.

This clonotype has only a few counts. The chain employs TRBV20-1 and TRBJ2-3; 10 bases map to TRBD1. Germline assignment: CDR1 DFQATT and CDR2 SNEGSKA (reference sequence). V shed 1 base, J shed 2 bases, and the junction held 3 bases outside the gene matches. The CDR3 extends over 15 amino acids. CDR3 nucleotide sequence: TGCAGTGCTAGAGCGGGGACAGGGGACACAGATACGCAGTATTTT. Encoded protein: CSARAGTGDTDTQYF.

The chain has TRBV20-1 and TRBJ1-3; D ambiguous. There are 12 residues in the CDR3. The V gene lost 1 base and the J gene lost 2 bases, with 3 bases spanning the gap. Germline V gene data show CDR1 as DFQATT and CDR2 as SNEGSKA (reference sequence). The CDR3 sequence: CSARGAGNTIYF. The DNA for the CDR3 is TGCAGTGCTAGAGGGGCTGGAAACACCATATATTTT.

The chain links TRBV30 to TRBJ1-5, with D possibly being TRBD1 (5 bases). The CDR3 runs to 17 residues. V lost 0 bases and J 7 bases, leaving 22 bases between the germline ends. Germline values: CDR1 GTSNPN, CDR2 SVGIG (reference sequence). The CDR3 DNA sequence: TGTGCCTGGAGTGTAGGGCGTCCGGGACCCGGGGGGCAGCCCCAGCATTTT. Its protein product is CAWSVGRPGPGGQPQHF.

This chain joins TRBV12-3 or TRBV12-4 and TRBJ2-1; 8 bases fit TRBD2. This CDR3 is built from 16 residues. Trimming at V came to 6 bases and at J to 0 bases, leaving 7 bases not matched to a gene. CDR3 in DNA: TGTGCCAGCAGAGATAACGGGAGGGCCTCCTACAATGAGCAGTTCTTC. Encoded protein: CASRDNGRASYNEQFF.

This chain uses TRBV20-1 with TRBJ2-1; D may correspond to TRBD1 or TRBD2 (5 bases each). CDR1 and CDR2 (germline): DFQATT, SNEGSKA (reference sequence). This CDR3 has 14 amino acids. The V gene lost 6 bases and the J gene lost 6 bases, with 18 bases spanning the gap. The chain's CDR3 is CSAVSWDLLNEQFF. DNA of the CDR3: TGCAGTGCCGTTAGCTGGGACCTACTCAATGAGCAGTTCTTC.

This clonotype was counted only a few times. The V gene is TRBV6-2 or TRBV6-3, the J gene TRBJ2-3, with TRBD2 matching 7 bases. The CDR3 consists of 15 residues. J gave up 2 bases and V 4 bases, and 6 bases lay outside the gene matches. Germline assignment: CDR1 MNHEY and CDR2 SVGEGT. The CDR3 coding sequence is TGTGCCAGCAGTTCTACCTGGGACTACACAGATACGCAGTATTTT. This translates into CASSSTWDYTDTQYF.

V usage is TRBV20-1 and J usage is TRBJ2-5; 10 bases agree with TRBD2. The CDR3 has 14 residues. Germline CDR1 reads DFQATT; CDR2 reads SNEGSKA (reference sequence). V dropped 6 bases and J dropped 7; count of bases not matched to a gene: 11. For the CDR3, the DNA is TGCAGTGCAAGAAGGACTAGCGGTTTGTTGACCCAGTACTTC. Its translation: CSARRTSGLLTQYF.

This chain joins TRBV28 and TRBJ2-1, with D perhaps matching TRBD2 (6 bases). Germline-derived CDR1 and CDR2 are MDHEN and SYDVKM. The CDR3 has 14 amino acids. V dropped 6 bases and J dropped 2 bases, with 11 bases sitting between them. The CDR3 sequence is CASSRGLTYNEQFF. The DNA of the CDR3 is TGTGCCAGCAGCCGGGGACTCACCTACAATGAGCAGTTCTTC.

V is TRBV30 and J is TRBJ2-5, with a possible D match to TRBD1 (6 bases). Germline-derived CDR1 and CDR2 are GTSNPN and SVGIG (reference sequence). V was pared by 5 bases and J by 1 base, with 14 bases between. This CDR3 is built from 14 residues. The CDR3 protein is CAWQKNRVQETQYF. The CDR3 region has the DNA TGTGCCTGGCAAAAAAACAGGGTCCAAGAGACCCAGTACTTC.

V usage is TRBV7-9 and J usage is TRBJ2-7; D could derive from TRBD1 or TRBD2 (5 bases each). In germline, CDR1 is SEHNR, CDR2 FQNEAQ (reference sequence). V lost 4 bases and J 2 bases, leaving 15 bases between the germline ends. The CDR3 runs 15 residues. CDR3 nucleotides: TGTGCCAGCAGCTGGGGACGGGATTTTACCTACGAGCAGTACTTC. Encoded protein: CASSWGRDFTYEQYF.

This clonotype showed up many times. The chain employs TRBV29-1 and TRBJ2-6, with D unresolved. The CDR3 runs 14 residues. Per germline, CDR1 SQVTM and CDR2 ANQGSEA. Trimming stripped 6 bases from V and 1 base from J, with 10 bases between. CDR3 in DNA: TGCAGCGTCGTACAAGTATCTGGGGCCAACGTCCTGACTTTC. Its translation: CSVVQVSGANVLTF.

This clonotype has a count of ten or more. The chain links TRBV12-3 or TRBV12-4 to TRBJ1-5; D may be TRBD1 (6 bases). The CDR3 length is 14 residues. The ends were cut back, 3 bases at V and 2 bases at J, with 8 bases in the middle. CDR3: CASSFGGRNQPQHF. CDR3 sequence (DNA): TGTGCCAGCAGTTTCGGGGGGCGCAATCAGCCCCAGCATTTT.

The chain recombines TRBV7-9 with TRBJ2-3; D remains unclear. The CDR3 runs 15 residues. CDR1 and CDR2 (germline): SEHNR, FQNEAQ (reference sequence). The V and J ends lost 2 bases and 2 bases respectively, with 11 bases between them. The CDR3 nucleotides are TGTGCCAGCAGCTTACGTGGGCTCGACACAGATACGCAGTATTTT. Translating it yields CASSLRGLDTDTQYF.

The CDR3 coding sequence is TGTGCCACCAGTTCGACAGGAGATAGCACAGATACGCAGTATTTT. Protein sequence: CATSSTGDSTDTQYF. V and J are TRBV24-1 and TRBJ2-3, with D perhaps matching TRBD1 (6 bases). This CDR3 comprises 15 residues. The germline V and J ends were trimmed by 6 bases and 0 bases, with 12 bases remaining between them. Germline values: CDR1 KGHDR, CDR2 SFDVKD.

A note on this clonotype: Compared with germline, one end of the junction differs, possibly owing to a read error. The chain employs TRBV18 and TRBJ1-5; a weak D match, TRBD1 (6 bases). Looked up from germline, CDR1 is KGHSH and CDR2 is LQKENI. This CDR3 has 17 amino acids. CDR3: CASSTLPSAGDNQPQQF. CDR3 in DNA: TGTGCCAGCTCCACTCTACCGTCGGCGGGGGACAATCAGCCCCAGCAATTT.

The J gene is TRBJ2-7, the V gene TRBV6-5; the match to TRBD2 covers 10 bases. The CDR3 totals 17 residues. Losses at the gene ends were 2 bases for V and 5 bases for J; bases not matched to a gene: 12. Germline CDR1 reads MNHEY; CDR2 reads SVGAGI. The CDR3 DNA reads TGTGCCAGCAGTTACAGGGTTCTAGCGGGAGAAGGCAACGAGCAGTACTTC. Its protein product is CASSYRVLAGEGNEQYF.

V is TRBV12-3 or TRBV12-4 and J is TRBJ1-1; D not resolved. V was trimmed by 3 bases and J by 11 bases, leaving 16 bases between them. This CDR3 has 13 residues. The DNA for the CDR3 is TGTGCCAGCAGTTTGCGACGGTTTGAAGTCGCTTTCTTT. This encodes CASSLRRFEVAFF.

This chain joins TRBV5-1 and TRBJ2-3; D gene unclear. Germline V gene sequence: CDR1 SGHRS, CDR2 YFSETQ. V lost 1 base to trimming and J lost 0 bases, with 9 bases between them. The length of the CDR3 is 15 residues. CDR3 in DNA: TGCGCCAGCAGCTTGTTGGAGTTTAGCACAGATACGCAGTATTTT. Its translation: CASSLLEFSTDTQYF.

The genes are TRBV21-1 and TRBJ2-1; the table names TRBD2, a call not compared with the DNA. TRBV21-1 is a documented pseudogene. The CDR3 has 17 amino acids. CDR3 in DNA: TGTGCCAGCAGCAAAGTTCGGGGAGGGCCTACCTACAATGAGCAGTTCTTC. As protein: CASSKVRGGPTYNEQFF.

This sequence joins TRBV12-3 or TRBV12-4 and TRBJ2-1; TRBD2 matches 8 bases. This CDR3 is built from 15 residues. Trimming removed 2 bases from V and 3 bases from J; junction bases left unmatched: 3. The CDR3 bases are TGTGCCAGCAGTTTAACAGCGGGGGTCTACAATGAGCAGTTCTTC. Its protein is CASSLTAGVYNEQFF.

This clonotype was picked up many times. The J gene is TRBJ2-5, the V gene TRBV29-1; D not resolved. CDR1 SQVTM and CDR2 ANQGSEA come from the germline V gene. The V gene lost 2 bases and the J gene lost 6 bases, with 16 bases spanning the gap. CDR3 size: 14 residues. The CDR3 spells CSVEIQQPRQTQYF. The CDR3 DNA sequence: TGCAGCGTTGAAATCCAACAGCCGCGGCAGACCCAGTACTTC.

The chain uses TRBV14 and TRBJ2-7; the D gene is possibly TRBD2 (6 bases). The CDR3 has 15 amino acids. Germline V gene lookup returns CDR1 SGHDN and CDR2 FVKESK. The V and J ends lost 1 base and 2 bases respectively, with 12 bases between them. Here the CDR3 DNA reads TGTGCCAGCAGCCAAGTGGCTAGCGAGGCCTACGAGCAGTACTTC. Its translation: CASSQVASEAYEQYF.

CDR3 loop: CASEGSGLYEQYF. The CDR3 nucleotides are TGTGCCAGCGAAGGTAGCGGGTTGTACGAGCAGTACTTC. This sequence joins TRBV6-1 and TRBJ2-7; 7 positions match TRBD2. After removal of 8 bases from V and 4 bases from J, the junction contained 8 bases not matched to a gene. The CDR3 is 13 residues long. Germline V lookup: CDR1 MNHNS, CDR2 SASEGT.

This rearrangement joins TRBV21-1 to TRBJ2-7. TRBV21-1 represents a pseudogene. CDR3 length: 16 amino acids. DNA for the CDR3: TGTGCCAGCAGCAAAATCCTAAGCGGGAGCTCCTACGAGCAGTACTTC. As protein: CASSKILSGSSYEQYF.

This clonotype came up a few times. This chain uses TRBV28 with TRBJ2-7; the match to TRBD2 covers 7 bases. The CDR3 runs 15 residues. Germline loops: CDR1 MDHEN, CDR2 SYDVKM. V shed 5 bases and J 1 base; nucleotides not matched to a gene: 8. The CDR3 region is CASSVLGLESYEQYF. The CDR3 DNA sequence: TGTGCCAGCAGTGTCTTAGGACTAGAATCCTACGAGCAGTACTTC.

The V call is TRBV30, the J call TRBJ1-1; D is uncertain. The CDR3 has 13 residues. The germline CDR1 and CDR2 sequences are GTSNPN and SVGIG (reference sequence). The germline V and J ends were trimmed by 0 bases and 2 bases, with 7 bases remaining between them. The CDR3 DNA reads as TGTGCCTGGAGTGTAGGGTATAACACTGAAGCTTTCTTT. Protein: CAWSVGYNTEAFF. Full variable domain (outside the CDR3, taken from reference TRBV30 and TRBJ1-1): SQTIHQWPATLVQPVGSPLSLECTVEGTSNPNLYWYRQAAGRGLQLLFYSVGIGQISSEVPQNLSASRPQDRQFILSSKKLLLSDSGFYLCAWSVGYNTEAFFGQGTRLTVV.

This clonotype was picked up many times. The chain links TRBV28 to TRBJ2-1; 11 bases line up with TRBD2. Per germline, CDR1 MDHEN and CDR2 SYDVKM. The CDR3 has 17 amino acids. V lost 5 bases to trimming and J lost 4 bases; unmatched junction nucleotides: 10. The CDR3 DNA reads as TGTGCCAGCAGTACAAATAGCGGGAGGGCTTCTTACAATGAGCAGTTCTTC. This encodes CASSTNSGRASYNEQFF.

In its sample, this clonotype was seen once. The chain is built from TRBV2 and TRBJ2-7, with a possible D match to TRBD2 (5 bases). The germline V and J ends were trimmed by 2 bases and 8 bases, with 7 bases remaining between them. The CDR3 is 11 amino acids. CDR1 is SNHLY, CDR2 FYNNEI, per germline. The DNA of the CDR3 is TGTGCCAGCAGTGAAACGGGGAAGCAGTACTTC. The encoded protein is CASSETGKQYF.

This clonotype was seen more than once but under ten times. For the CDR3, the DNA is TGCAGTGCTAGTCGCCTATCCGACACAGATACGCAGTATTTT. Translated, it gives CSASRLSDTDTQYF. This chain links TRBV20-1 with TRBJ2-3; D gene unclear. V was pared by 3 bases and J by 2 bases, with 12 bases between. Germline loops: CDR1 DFQATT, CDR2 SNEGSKA (reference sequence). The CDR3 totals 14 residues.